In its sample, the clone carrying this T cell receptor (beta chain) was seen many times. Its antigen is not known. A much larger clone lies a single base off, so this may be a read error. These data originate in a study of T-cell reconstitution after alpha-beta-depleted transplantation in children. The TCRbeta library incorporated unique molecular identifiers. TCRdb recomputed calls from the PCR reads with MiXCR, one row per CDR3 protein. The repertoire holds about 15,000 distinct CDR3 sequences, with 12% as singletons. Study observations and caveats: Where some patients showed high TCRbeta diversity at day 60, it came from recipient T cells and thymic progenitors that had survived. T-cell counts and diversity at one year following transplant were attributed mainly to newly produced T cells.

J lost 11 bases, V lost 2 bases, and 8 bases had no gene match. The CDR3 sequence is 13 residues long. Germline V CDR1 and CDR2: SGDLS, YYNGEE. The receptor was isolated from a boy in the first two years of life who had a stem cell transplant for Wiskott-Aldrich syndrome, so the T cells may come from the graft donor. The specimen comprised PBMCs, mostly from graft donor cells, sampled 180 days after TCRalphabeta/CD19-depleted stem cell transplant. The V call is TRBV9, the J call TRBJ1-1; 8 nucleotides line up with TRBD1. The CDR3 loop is CASSVSGQGGAFF. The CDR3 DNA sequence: TGTGCCAGCAGCGTGAGCGGACAGGGTGGGGCTTTCTTT.